The T cell receptor beta chain described here comes from a study of identical twins (dated by TCRdb to 2015 to 2016). General notes on the study: TCR alpha and beta repertoires from monozygotic twins, unrelated adults of various ages and cord blood were deep-sequenced to test whether fetal clonotypes persist. Replicate twin experiments were performed at different times using different library preparation protocols to rule out contamination. Overall study outcomes, separate from this receptor: Because the same donors could not be followed over many years, the conclusions depended on cross-sectional statistical analysis. Fewer insertions were carried by abundant cord blood beta clonotypes; a weaker similar trend was observed in young adult naive repertoires, while no such trend was observed in memory repertoires. Invariant T cells such as MAIT and iNKT could partly confound zero-insertion analyses, though diverse VJ usage argued against this for most clonotypes. In monozygotic twins, out-of-frame TCR alpha sharing was systematically underestimated by recombination models, although the models agreed with sharing between unrelated individuals. The excess sharing between twins in beta out-of-frame sequences was weaker because fewer shared sequences reduced the signal-to-noise ratio. Out-of-frame TCR alpha sequences shared between twins showed an excess of low generation-probability sequences compared with coincidental sharing between unrelated individuals.

This clonotype turned up a few times. Its recognized antigen is unknown. Lacking the conserved final phenylalanine or tryptophan, this CDR3 likely reflects a read error. Library preparation was by 5' RACE. Sequenced using an Illumina HiSeq 2000. Template switching added a universal primer binding site, and the final cDNA carried a unique molecular identifier that allowed TCR cDNA molecules to be counted accurately. Specific primers in the conserved constant-segment region were used to synthesize first-strand cDNA for TCR alpha and beta chains. Each cDNA library was double barcoded, with a SMART-Mk sample barcode plus Illumina barcodes, to control for contamination. TruSeq adapter sequences along with Illumina sample barcodes were introduced in two successive PCR steps. Sequencing of the TCR alpha and beta cDNA libraries was done on the Illumina HiSeq platform using custom primers. In the original analysis: MiGEC processed the raw reads to extract unique molecular identifiers, while MiXCR was used to determine the CDR3 positions. For each individual, recombination models were inferred using an EM algorithm with the repgenHMM and IGoR tools. Shared clonotype analysis was performed with the tcR package in R, normalizing sharing by the product of cloneset sizes. To study raw recombination free of thymic and clonal selection effects, out-of-frame nonproductive sequences were analyzed. TCRdb cleaned the public reads at Q25 with fastp, built clones with MiXCR and kept in-frame beta chains. Rows with a matching CDR3 protein are joined into one entry that keeps the most common DNA and genes. These V and J calls derive from TCRdb rather than the authors' analysis. The sample yields about 340,000 distinct CDR3 sequences; 9% to 15% were counted once. The ten largest make up just over 7% of the sample.

All donors were healthy Caucasians. Three pairs of female monozygotic twins, all aged 18 to 29 years, were included in the twin cohort. Positive isolation kits from Invitrogen were used to isolate the CD4+ and CD8+ T cell populations. At the junction V is shortened by 4 bases and J by 3 bases; bases outside the gene matches: 2. CDR1 and CDR2 were assigned from the germline V gene as MNHNS and SASEGT. Including both end residues, the CDR3 is 14 amino acids long. The kept DNA is CDR3 alone, 42 bases in frame from the first base. These data were also filed under a second study, of yellow fever vaccine responses in identical twins. Drawing on the second study: According to the authors, in identical twins the way T cells responded to vaccination appeared partly convergent and partly personalized. In identical twins, the study followed T cell clones that responded to the vaccine with precision.

Sequenced material: CD8+ T cells sorted from blood. The sequence came from a woman aged 18-35 years in good health. The rearranged chain carries TRBV6-1 and TRBJ2-1, with 8 bases in between that match TRBD1. The CDR3 sequence is CASSGTGLYNEQFC. The DNA is as follows: TGTGCCAGCAGTGGGACAGGGCTCTACAATGAGCAGTTCTGC.